This T cell receptor (beta chain) was found in a study of beta chain features in type 1 diabetes. Turning to the study itself: The examined sorted cells totaled fewer than 140 million across samples. Findings of the study overall: The VDJ junctions of type 1 diabetes patients carried fewer insertions and more deletions. Possibly, sequencing cDNA over-represented cells that had high TCR expression levels. Moderate but significant shortening of TCRB CDR3s was recorded in all four CD4+ subsets from Type 1 diabetes patients.

This CDR3 comprises 13 residues. From germline, CDR1 is LNHDA and CDR2 SQIVND (reference sequence). Trimming left V 3 bases short and J 1 base short, with 6 bases between. CD45RO/CCR7/CD25/CD127/CD95/CD27 separated CD4+ naive, central memory, regulatory and stem cell-like memory cells by sorting. This clone came up a few times. Its specificity is not known. The sample carries other DNA sequences with the same CDR3. The sequenced template was cDNA made from the entire isolated RNA. The repertoire was sequenced with immunoSEQ multiplex PCR; TCRdb's copy has only in-frame clones and lacks some. The sample has 640,000 or so clones; around an eighth are singletons.

The receptor was derived from a man aged 18-30 years with type 1 diabetes. The V call is TRBV19, the J call TRBJ1-1; no firm D call. Sequenced material: naive CD4+ T cells from blood. CDR3 sequence (DNA): TGTGCCAGTAGTATTTCAGAGAACACTGAAGCTTTCTTT. This gives the protein CASSISENTEAFF.